One T cell receptor (beta chain) is described in this entry. One entry per CDR3 protein, called by TCRdb with MiXCR from the 5' RACE reads. The table includes around 46,000 distinct CDR3 sequences, about 6.8% detected once. This sample is part of a study of T cells after yellow fever vaccination. Notes on the study in general: A secondary response was less intense yet reached its peak sooner, at day 5 versus 15.

The specimen comprised CD8+ T cells not binding an NS4B(214-222) dextramer, sorted from PBMCs, sampled 45 days after the yellow fever booster vaccination. The receptor's source is a man in his thirties or forties who received the YFV17D yellow fever vaccine.

The CDR3 protein is CSVSQAGAYEQYF. CDR3 in DNA: TGCAGCGTTAGTCAAGCGGGTGCCTACGAGCAGTACTTC. This chain uses TRBV29-1 with TRBJ2-7; a weak D match, TRBD2 (6 bases). CDR3 size: 13 residues. V was trimmed by 5 bases and J by 2 bases, leaving 13 bases between them. Germline V gene sequence: CDR1 SQVTM, CDR2 ANQGSEA.